These 3 T cell receptor beta chains were all obtained from the same sample, sequenced in a study of T cell repertoires in cytomegalovirus infection (dated by TCRdb to the late 2010s). Sequenced using an Illumina HiSeq 1500. The public reads were run again by TCRdb, first through fastp at Q25 and then through MiXCR, and only productive beta chains were kept. All rows with the same CDR3 protein become a single entry with the most common DNA and genes. Here the sample has 350,000 to 500,000 distinct CDR3 sequences; roughly 30% occur a single time. Clones ranked in the top ten supply roughly 15% of the sample. Sequencing was carried out using PBMCs. The source of these receptors is a human donor in good health (CMV status not recorded). Some clones in this sample may be carry-over from other donors' samples.

The chain recombines TRBV6-6 with TRBJ1-6; no definite D call. Deletions cut 7 bases from V and 6 bases from J, with 7 bases between. The CDR3 loop spans 12 amino acids. CDR1 is MNHNY and CDR2 is SVGAGI in the germline V gene (reference sequence). The CDR3 nucleotides are TGTGCCAGCACCAAGGCTAATTCACCCCTCCACTTT. Translated: CASTKANSPLHF.

The chain joins TRBV4-1 to TRBJ1-6; tentative D call: TRBD1 (6 bases). Trimming left V 0 bases short and J 9 bases short, with 18 bases between. The V gene's germline CDR1 is MGHRA and CDR2 YSYEKL. This CDR3 has 17 residues. In nucleotides, the CDR3 is TGCGCCAGCAGCCAAGAAAGGGGGGACCGGGTGGCTTCACCCCTCCACTTT. Translating it yields CASSQERGDRVASPLHF.

The gene calls are TRBV2 and TRBJ2-2; a possible D gene is TRBD2 (6 bases). Germline CDR1 and CDR2: SNHLY and FYNNEI. This CDR3 region has 15 residues. V was pared by 3 bases and J by 4 bases, with 12 bases between. CDR3 in DNA: TGTGCCAGCAGTGAGGGGGAGGTGGCCACCGGGGAGCTGTTTTTT. Protein sequence: CASSEGEVATGELFF.